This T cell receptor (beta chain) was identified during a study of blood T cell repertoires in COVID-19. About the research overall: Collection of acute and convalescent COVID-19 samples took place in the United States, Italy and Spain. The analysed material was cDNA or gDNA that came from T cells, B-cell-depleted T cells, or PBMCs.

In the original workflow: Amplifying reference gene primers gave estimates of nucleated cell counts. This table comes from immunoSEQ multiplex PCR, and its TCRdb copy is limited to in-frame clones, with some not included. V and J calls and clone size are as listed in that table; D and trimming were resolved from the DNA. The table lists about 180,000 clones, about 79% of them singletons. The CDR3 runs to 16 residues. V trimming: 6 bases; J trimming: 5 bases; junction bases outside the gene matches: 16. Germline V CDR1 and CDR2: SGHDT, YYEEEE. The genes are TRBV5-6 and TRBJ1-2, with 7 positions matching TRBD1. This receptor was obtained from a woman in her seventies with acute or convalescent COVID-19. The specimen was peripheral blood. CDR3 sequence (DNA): TGTGCCAGCACCGGTGGTGGAGGGGGCGCGTTATATGGCTACACCTTC. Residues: CASTGGGGGALYGYTF. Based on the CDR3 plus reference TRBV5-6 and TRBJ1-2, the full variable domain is DAGVTQSPTHLIKTRGQQVTLRCSPKSGHDTVSWYQQALGQGPQFIFQYYEEEERQRGNFPDRFSGHQFPNYSSELNVNALLLGDSALYLCASTGGGGGALYGYTFGSGTRLTVV.